A selection of T cell receptor beta chains follows, all from one sample in a study of blood T cell repertoires in COVID-19. The data were produced by immunoSEQ multiplex PCR, yet TCRdb's version contains in-frame clones alone and is incomplete. The sample yields 330,000 or so clones, approximately 88% seen once. Specimen: peripheral blood. The source of these receptors is a man aged 25-45 years with COVID-19, enrolled during active disease. Both conserved end residues are part of each CDR3. The D gene is left open where the match is weak. Part of the rows lack a size; the others show once, few, many or a class for expanded clones.

V gene	J gene	D gene	clone size	CDR3 DNA	CDR3 protein
TRBV27	TRBJ2-2	NA	NA	TGTGCCAGCAGTTTATACTACACCGGGGAGCTGTTTTTT	CASSLYYTGELFF
TRBV27	TRBJ1-2	NA	NA	TGTGCCAGCAGTTTTGGTGGAGCTAACTATGGCTACACCTTC	CASSFGGANYGYTF
TRBV3-1/TRBV3-2	TRBJ1-2	TRBD1	few	TGTGCCAGCAGCCAAGCTCCACAGGGGGTATATGGCTACACCTTC	CASSQAPQGVYGYTF
TRBV27	TRBJ1-4	TRBD1	NA	TGTGCCAGCAGTTCACGCCGGACAGGGGTTAATGAAAAACTGTTTTTT	CASSSRRTGVNEKLFF
TRBV7-8	TRBJ2-7	TRBD2	NA	TGTGCCAGCACCGAGACTAGCGGGAGCACTCCCGTTTACGGCGAGCAGTACTTC	CASTETSGSTPVYGEQYF
TRBV27	TRBJ2-7	NA	NA	TGTGCCAGCAGCCGGGACTCCGCCTACGAGCAGTACTTC	CASSRDSAYEQYF
TRBV28	TRBJ2-1	TRBD1	NA	TGTGCCAGCACCAAGATCGACAGGGGCGATGAGCAGTTCTTC	CASTKIDRGDEQFF
TRBV18	TRBJ1-2	NA	NA	TGTGCCAGCTCACCACCCAGGGCCCCTAACTATGGCTACACCTTC	CASSPPRAPNYGYTF
TRBV18	TRBJ2-3	TRBD2	NA	TGTGCCAGCTCACCACCGACTGGACTAGCGGGAACGGATACGCAGTATTTT	CASSPPTGLAGTDTQYF
TRBV6-6	TRBJ1-3	NA	NA	TGTGCCAGCAGTTACTCCGCTAGCGGAGCTGGAAACACCATATATTTT	CASSYSASGAGNTIYF
TRBV7-2	TRBJ2-5	NA	NA	TGTGCCAGCAGCTTAGCGCGGGGTCAAGAGACCCAGTACTTC	CASSLARGQETQYF
TRBV7-6	TRBJ2-5	TRBD1	NA	TGTGCCAGCAGCTCCCGGTTAGACAGGGGGCGAGAGACCCAGTACTTC	CASSSRLDRGRETQYF
TRBV5-1	TRBJ1-2	TRBD1	once	TGCGCCAGCAGCTCCCGAAGGGGACAGGGGGCTAACTATGGCTACACCTTC	CASSSRRGQGANYGYTF
TRBV5-6	TRBJ2-7	TRBD1	NA	TGTGCCAGCAGCTCGACAGGGGGCTACGAGCAGTACTTC	CASSSTGGYEQYF
TRBV19	TRBJ1-1	NA	NA	TGTGCCAGTAGTATATCTTCAACGCGAAGGGGCTCCTCCCGAGCTTTCTTT	CASSISSTRRGSSRAFF
TRBV9	TRBJ2-1	NA	NA	TGTGCCAGCAGCGGGGACAAGGGGCTAGGGGACGAGCAGTTCTTC	CASSGDKGLGDEQFF
TRBV7-3	TRBJ2-3	TRBD2	NA	TGTGCCAGCAGCTTGGGACTAGAAGGAGATACGCAGTATTTT	CASSLGLEGDTQYF
TRBV28	TRBJ1-2	TRBD1	NA	TGTGCCAGCAGTTCGATACAGGGGGCCTATGGCTACACCTTC	CASSSIQGAYGYTF
TRBV6-2/TRBV6-3	TRBJ2-5	TRBD2	NA	TGTGCCAGCAGTTACTCCATTCGGGGACTAGCGGGGGGCACGCAAGAGACCCAGTACTTC	CASSYSIRGLAGGTQETQYF
TRBV4-1	TRBJ1-5	NA	few	TGCGCCAGCAGCCAAGGACGACAGAGCAATCAGCCCCAGCATTTT	CASSQGRQSNQPQHF
TRBV3-1/TRBV3-2	TRBJ2-7	NA	NA	TGTGCCAGCAGCCAACTCTCCTACGAGCAGTACTTC	CASSQLSYEQYF
TRBV28	TRBJ2-2	TRBD2	NA	TGTGCCAGCAGTCCCCAGACTAGCGGGAGGGCCGGGGAGCTGTTTTTT	CASSPQTSGRAGELFF
TRBV19	TRBJ1-3	NA	few	TGTGCCAGTAGTGATTACAGAAGCTCTGGAAACACCATATATTTT	CASSDYRSSGNTIYF
TRBV29-1	TRBJ1-2	NA	NA	TGCAGCGTTGGAGGCCTATATGGCTACACCTTC	CSVGGLYGYTF
TRBV27	TRBJ2-7	TRBD1	NA	TGTGCCAGCAGTTTCTCACTGGGACAGGGGGCTTACGAGCAGTACTTC	CASSFSLGQGAYEQYF
TRBV2	TRBJ2-5	TRBD2	NA	TGTGCCAGCATAAGGACTAGCGGGGGGTCGGAGACCCAGTACTTC	CASIRTSGGSETQYF
TRBV20-1	TRBJ2-1	TRBD1	NA	TGCAGTGCTAGTGGACAGGGGGCAAACAATGAGCAGTTCTTC	CSASGQGANNEQFF
TRBV4-3	TRBJ2-1	TRBD1	few	TGCGCCAGCAGCCAAGACCTGGGACAGGGGGCGTTTGGGGAGCAGTTCTTC	CASSQDLGQGAFGEQFF
TRBV5-1	TRBJ2-3	TRBD2	NA	TGCGCCAGCAGCTTGGCGGCTAGCGGGGGTTTACCTAGCACAGATACGCAGTATTTT	CASSLAASGGLPSTDTQYF
TRBV6-5	TRBJ2-7	NA	few	TGTGCCAGCAAGGGGGAGACGGCGAGCTCCTACGAGCAGTACTTC	CASKGETASSYEQYF
TRBV7-2	TRBJ2-1	TRBD1	once	TGTGCCAGCAGCATTTACAGGGGAAGCGAGCAGTTCTTC	CASSIYRGSEQFF
TRBV20-1	TRBJ1-1	NA	NA	TGCAGTGCTAGTCAAACGACAGGTTTTGAGGCTGAAGCTTTCTTT	CSASQTTGFEAEAFF
TRBV19	TRBJ1-5	TRBD1	many	TGTGCCAGTAGTATGGCGGTTTGGGACAGGATCAATCAGCCCCAGCATTTT	CASSMAVWDRINQPQHF
TRBV2	TRBJ2-5	TRBD2	NA	TGTGCCAGCAGAAAAGCGGGAGGGCCGGGAGAGACCCAGTACTTC	CASRKAGGPGETQYF
TRBV7-2	TRBJ1-6	NA	few	TGTGCCAGCAGGCATGACAGGAGCGGTAATTCACCCCTCCACTTT	CASRHDRSGNSPLHF
TRBV10-3	TRBJ2-1	TRBD2	once	TGTGCCATCAGTGAGTCTACTAGCGGGAGTTTGGGTGAGCAGTTCTTC	CAISESTSGSLGEQFF
TRBV2	TRBJ1-1	TRBD1	few	TGTGCCAGCAGTGATTGGACAGGGGTTAGGAGGACTGAAGCTTTCTTT	CASSDWTGVRRTEAFF
TRBV6-5	TRBJ2-2	NA	NA	TGTGCCAGCAGACCGCAGGGGATAGGTTCCGGGGAGCTGTTTTTT	CASRPQGIGSGELFF
TRBV7-2	TRBJ2-5	TRBD2	NA	TGTGCCAGCAGCTTAGCGGGACTAAAAGAGACCCAGTACTTC	CASSLAGLKETQYF
TRBV4-3	TRBJ2-3	TRBD2	once	TGCGCCAGCAGCCAAGTCCGAGGCGGGGGGAGCACAGATACGCAGTATTTT	CASSQVRGGGSTDTQYF
TRBV28	TRBJ2-7	NA	NA	TGTGCCAGTTCCCTCAGCTCCTACGAGCAGTACTTC	CASSLSSYEQYF
TRBV2	TRBJ1-5	TRBD1	few	TGTGCCAGCAGTTTACAGGGGCACTCGCCCCAGCATTTT	CASSLQGHSPQHF
TRBV27	TRBJ2-7	TRBD2	NA	TGTGCCAGCAGTTCCCCTAGCGGGGGGGCATGGGAGCAGTACTTC	CASSSPSGGAWEQYF
TRBV9	TRBJ1-2	TRBD1	NA	TGTGCCAGCACGGGACAGGGGAAAGTTAACTATGGCTACACCTTC	CASTGQGKVNYGYTF
TRBV7-9	TRBJ2-1	TRBD1	NA	TGTGCCAGCAGCTTACCTCAGGGGGCCGATGAGCAGTTCTTC	CASSLPQGADEQFF
TRBV28	TRBJ1-5	NA	NA	TGTGCCAGCAGTTTTCAACAGGGAGTGGAAAATCAGCCCCAGCATTTT	CASSFQQGVENQPQHF
TRBV30	TRBJ1-2	NA	NA	TGTGCCTGGTCCCCGCACCATCCACCGGGATCTAGGGACTATGGCTACACCTTC	CAWSPHHPPGSRDYGYTF
TRBV4-2	TRBJ1-4	TRBD1	NA	TGTGCCAGCAGCCCGGGACAGGGAGGTGAAAAACTGTTTTTT	CASSPGQGGEKLFF
TRBV3-1/TRBV3-2	TRBJ2-6	TRBD2	NA	TGTGCCAGCAGCCAAGCGCCGGGACTAGCGGGAGGGCCCGCTGGGGCCAACGTCCTGACTTTC	CASSQAPGLAGGPAGANVLTF
TRBV27	TRBJ2-1	TRBD1	NA	TGTGCCAGCAGTCAAGGGGGCTACTTCTACAATGAGCAGTTCTTC	CASSQGGYFYNEQFF
TRBV6-5	TRBJ2-1	NA	NA	TGTGCCAGCAGTTACTCACGTGAGAATGAGCAGTTCTTC	CASSYSRENEQFF
TRBV6-5	TRBJ2-7	NA	NA	TGTGCCAGCAGAGCTACAGGCTCCTACGAGCAGTACTTC	CASRATGSYEQYF